This TCR beta chain was captured by sequencing in a study of blood T cell repertoires in COVID-19. Generated by immunoSEQ multiplex PCR, the TCRdb table keeps only in-frame clones and is missing some. The sample consists of 120,000 or so clones, about 80% of them appearing once. The clonotype was recovered from a woman of 80 years or more with acute or convalescent COVID-19. What was sequenced was peripheral blood.

CDR3 residues: CASSQPLETDTQYF. The DNA of the CDR3 is TGTGCCAGCAGCCAACCGCTGGAGACAGATACGCAGTATTTT. This rearrangement joins TRBV3-1 (or the pseudogene TRBV3-2) to TRBJ2-3; D is uncertain. V gave up 2 bases and J gave up 3 bases, with 9 bases separating them. This CDR3 spans 14 amino acids. CDR1 is LGHDT and CDR2 is YNNKEL in the germline V gene (reference sequence).